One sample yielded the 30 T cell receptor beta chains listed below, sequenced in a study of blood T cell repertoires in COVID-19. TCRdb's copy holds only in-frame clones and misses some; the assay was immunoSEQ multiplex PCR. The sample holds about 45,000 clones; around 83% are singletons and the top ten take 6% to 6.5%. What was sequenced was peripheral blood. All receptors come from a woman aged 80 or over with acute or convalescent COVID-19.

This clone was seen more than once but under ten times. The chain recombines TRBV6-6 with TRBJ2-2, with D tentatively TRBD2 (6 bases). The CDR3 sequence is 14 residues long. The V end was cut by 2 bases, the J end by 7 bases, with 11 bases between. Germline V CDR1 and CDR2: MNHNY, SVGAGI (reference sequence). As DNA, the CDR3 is TGTGCCAGCAGTTACGGGGGGTTGGTCGGGGAGCTGTTTTTT. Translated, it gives CASSYGGLVGELFF.

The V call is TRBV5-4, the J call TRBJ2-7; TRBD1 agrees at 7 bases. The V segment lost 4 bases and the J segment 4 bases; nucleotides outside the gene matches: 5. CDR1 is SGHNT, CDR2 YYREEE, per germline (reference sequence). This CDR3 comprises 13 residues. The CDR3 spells CASSDRVLYEQYF. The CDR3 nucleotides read TGTGCCAGCAGCGACAGGGTTTTATACGAGCAGTACTTC. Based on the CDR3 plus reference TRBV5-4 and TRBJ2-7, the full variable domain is ETGVTQSPTHLIKTRGQQVTLRCSSQSGHNTVSWYQQALGQGPQFIFQYYREEENGRGNFPPRFSGLQFPNYSSELNVNALELDDSALYLCASSDRVLYEQYFGPGTRLTVT.

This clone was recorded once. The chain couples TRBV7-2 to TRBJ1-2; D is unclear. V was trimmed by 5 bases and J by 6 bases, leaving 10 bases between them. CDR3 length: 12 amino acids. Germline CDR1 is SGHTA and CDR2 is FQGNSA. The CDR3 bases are TGTGCCAGCAGCGATGCGGGGAATGGCTACACCTTC. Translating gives CASSDAGNGYTF.

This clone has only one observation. The CDR3 here is CASSLEINEKLFF. Written as DNA, the CDR3 is TGTGCCAGCAGCTTAGAAATAAATGAAAAACTGTTTTTT. V gene TRBV7-9 combines with J gene TRBJ1-4; D is ambiguous. V was cut by 1 base and J by 5 bases, with 5 bases left in between. CDR3 length equals 13 residues. CDR1 SEHNR and CDR2 FQNEAQ come from the germline V gene (reference sequence).

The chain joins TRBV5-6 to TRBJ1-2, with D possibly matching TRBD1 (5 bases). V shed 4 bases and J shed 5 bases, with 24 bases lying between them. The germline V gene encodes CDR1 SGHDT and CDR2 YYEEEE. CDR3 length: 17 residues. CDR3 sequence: CASSTYRFDRPFYGYTF. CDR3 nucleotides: TGTGCCAGCAGCACCTACAGGTTTGACAGACCTTTTTATGGCTACACCTTC.

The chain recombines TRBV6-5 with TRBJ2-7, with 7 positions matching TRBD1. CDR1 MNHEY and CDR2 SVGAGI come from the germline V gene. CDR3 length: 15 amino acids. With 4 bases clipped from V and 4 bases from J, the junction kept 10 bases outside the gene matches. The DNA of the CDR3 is TGTGCCAGCAGTTCTCCGGGACAGTCAACATACGAGCAGTACTTC. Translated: CASSSPGQSTYEQYF.

CDR3 residues: CASSGDREQQPQHF. CDR3 DNA sequence: TGTGCCAGTAGTGGGGACAGGGAGCAACAGCCCCAGCATTTT. The rearrangement joins TRBV19 to TRBJ1-5; 9 nucleotides line up with TRBD1. The V gene's germline CDR1 is LNHDA and CDR2 SQIVND (reference sequence). The CDR3 totals 14 residues. Trimming cost V 5 bases and J 7 bases; bases outside gene matches: 6.

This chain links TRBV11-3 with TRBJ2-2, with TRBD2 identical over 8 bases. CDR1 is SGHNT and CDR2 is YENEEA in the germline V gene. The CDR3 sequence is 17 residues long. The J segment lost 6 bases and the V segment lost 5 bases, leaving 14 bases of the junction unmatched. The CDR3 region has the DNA TGTGCCAGCAGCCGCGGACTAGCCCTTGGGATCGCCGGGGAGCTGTTTTTT. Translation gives CASSRGLALGIAGELFF.

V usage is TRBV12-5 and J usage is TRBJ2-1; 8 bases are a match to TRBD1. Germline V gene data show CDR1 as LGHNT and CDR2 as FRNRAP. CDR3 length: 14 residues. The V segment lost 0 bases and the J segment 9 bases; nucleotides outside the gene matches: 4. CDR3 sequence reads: CASGLVDRGIEQFF. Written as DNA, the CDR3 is TGTGCTAGTGGTTTGGTTGACAGGGGCATTGAGCAGTTCTTC.

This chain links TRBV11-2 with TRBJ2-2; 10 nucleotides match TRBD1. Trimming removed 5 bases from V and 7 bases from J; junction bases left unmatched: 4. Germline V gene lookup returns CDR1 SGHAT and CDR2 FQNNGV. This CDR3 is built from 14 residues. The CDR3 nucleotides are TGTGCCAGCAGCCGACAGGGGGCTAGCGGGGAGCTGTTTTTT. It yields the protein CASSRQGASGELFF.

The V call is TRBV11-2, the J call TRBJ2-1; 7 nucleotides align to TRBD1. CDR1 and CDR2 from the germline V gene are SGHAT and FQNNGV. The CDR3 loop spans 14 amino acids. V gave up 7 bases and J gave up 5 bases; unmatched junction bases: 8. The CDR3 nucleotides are TGTGCCAGCAACCTGGACAGGTGGGACAATGAGCAGTTCTTC. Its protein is CASNLDRWDNEQFF. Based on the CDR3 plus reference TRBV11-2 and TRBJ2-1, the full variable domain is EAGVAQSPRYKIIEKRQSVAFWCNPISGHATLYWYQQILGQGPKLLIQFQNNGVVDDSQLPKDRFSAERLKGVDSTLKIQPAKLEDSAVYLCASNLDRWDNEQFFGPGTRLTVL.

The CDR3 loop reads CASSFLPIYEQYF. As DNA, the CDR3 is TGTGCCAGCAGCTTCCTACCGATCTACGAGCAGTACTTC. The chain joins TRBV7-2 to TRBJ2-7; D call uncertain. The CDR3 totals 13 residues. The V end lost 3 bases, the J end lost 3 bases, and 9 bases lay between the germline ends. CDR1 is SGHTA, CDR2 FQGNSA, per germline.

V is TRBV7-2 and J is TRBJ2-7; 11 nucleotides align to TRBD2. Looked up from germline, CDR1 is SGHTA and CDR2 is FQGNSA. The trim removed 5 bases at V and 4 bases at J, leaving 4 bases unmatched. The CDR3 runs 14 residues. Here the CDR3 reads CASSRSGGAYEQYF. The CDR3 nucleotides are TGTGCCAGCAGCCGTAGCGGGGGGGCATACGAGCAGTACTTC.

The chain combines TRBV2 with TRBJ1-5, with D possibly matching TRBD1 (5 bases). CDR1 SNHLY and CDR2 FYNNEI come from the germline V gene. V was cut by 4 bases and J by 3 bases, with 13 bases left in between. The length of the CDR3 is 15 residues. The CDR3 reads CASSGQWGLNQPQHF. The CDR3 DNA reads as TGTGCCAGCAGTGGTCAATGGGGCCTCAATCAGCCCCAGCATTTT.

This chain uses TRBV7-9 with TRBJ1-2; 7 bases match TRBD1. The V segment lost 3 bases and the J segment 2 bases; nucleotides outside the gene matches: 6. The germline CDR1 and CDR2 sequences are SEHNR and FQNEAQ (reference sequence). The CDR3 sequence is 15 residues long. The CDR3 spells CASSLAGGDNYGYTF. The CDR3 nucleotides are TGTGCCAGCAGCTTGGCAGGGGGAGACAACTATGGCTACACCTTC. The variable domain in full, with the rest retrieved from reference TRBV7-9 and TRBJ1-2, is DTGVSQNPRHKITKRGQNVTFRCDPISEHNRLYWYRQTLGQGPEFLTYFQNEAQLEKSRLLSDRFSAERPKGSFSTLEIQRTEQGDSAMYLCASSLAGGDNYGYTFGSGTRLTVV.

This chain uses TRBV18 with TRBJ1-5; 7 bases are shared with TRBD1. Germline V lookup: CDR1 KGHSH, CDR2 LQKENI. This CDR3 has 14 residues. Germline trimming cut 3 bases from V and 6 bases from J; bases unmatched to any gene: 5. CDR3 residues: CASSPTGDGQPQHF. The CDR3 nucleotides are TGTGCCAGCTCACCCACAGGGGATGGTCAGCCCCAGCATTTT.

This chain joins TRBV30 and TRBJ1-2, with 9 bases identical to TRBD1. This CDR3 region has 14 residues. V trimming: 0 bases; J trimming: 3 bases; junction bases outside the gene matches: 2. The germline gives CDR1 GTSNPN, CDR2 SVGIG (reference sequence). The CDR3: CAWSVQGADYGYTF. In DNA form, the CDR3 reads TGTGCCTGGAGTGTACAGGGGGCAGACTATGGCTACACCTTC.

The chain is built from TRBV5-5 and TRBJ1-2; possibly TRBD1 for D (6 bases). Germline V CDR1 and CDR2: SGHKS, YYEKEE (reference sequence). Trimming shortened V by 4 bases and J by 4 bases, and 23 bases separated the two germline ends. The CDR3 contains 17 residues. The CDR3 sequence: CASSLGTTPIPSYGYTF. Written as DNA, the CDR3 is TGTGCCAGCAGCCTGGGGACAACTCCCATCCCTTCCTATGGCTACACCTTC.

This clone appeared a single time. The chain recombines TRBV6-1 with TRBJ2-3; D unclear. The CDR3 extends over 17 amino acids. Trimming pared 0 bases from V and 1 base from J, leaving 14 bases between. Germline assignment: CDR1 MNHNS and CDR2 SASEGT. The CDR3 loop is CASSEALRLIGTDTQYF. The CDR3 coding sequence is TGTGCCAGCAGTGAAGCGCTTCGACTTATAGGCACAGATACGCAGTATTTT.

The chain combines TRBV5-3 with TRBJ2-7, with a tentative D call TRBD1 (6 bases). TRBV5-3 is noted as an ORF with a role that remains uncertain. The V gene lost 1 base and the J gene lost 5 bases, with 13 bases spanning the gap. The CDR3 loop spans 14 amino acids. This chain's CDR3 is CARSLLAGENEQYF. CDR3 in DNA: TGTGCCAGAAGCTTGTTGGCAGGGGAAAACGAGCAGTACTTC.

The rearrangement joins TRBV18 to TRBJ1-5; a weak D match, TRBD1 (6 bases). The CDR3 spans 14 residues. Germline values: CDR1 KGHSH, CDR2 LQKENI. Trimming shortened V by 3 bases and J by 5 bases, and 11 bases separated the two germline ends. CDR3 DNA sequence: TGTGCCAGCTCACCTAACAGGGCTGATCAGCCCCAGCATTTT. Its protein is CASSPNRADQPQHF. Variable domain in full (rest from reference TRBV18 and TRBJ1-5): NAGVMQNPRHLVRRRGQEARLRCSPMKGHSHVYWYRQLPEEGLKFMVYLQKENIIDESGMPKERFSAEFPKEGPSILRIQQVVRGDSAAYFCASSPNRADQPQHFGDGTRLSIL.

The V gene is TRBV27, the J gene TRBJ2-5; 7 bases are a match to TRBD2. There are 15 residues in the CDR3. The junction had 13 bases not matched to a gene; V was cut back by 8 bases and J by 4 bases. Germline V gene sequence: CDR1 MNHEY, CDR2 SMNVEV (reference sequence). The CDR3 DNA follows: TGTGCCAGCTGCAGGCGGGGGACTACCCTAGAGACCCAGTACTTC. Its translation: CASCRRGTTLETQYF.

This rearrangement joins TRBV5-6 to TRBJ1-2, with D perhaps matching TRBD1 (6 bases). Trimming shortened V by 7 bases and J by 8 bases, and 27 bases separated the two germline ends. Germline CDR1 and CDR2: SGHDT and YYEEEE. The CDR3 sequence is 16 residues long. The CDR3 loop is CASRLLFRTDRTGYTF. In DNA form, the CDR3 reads TGTGCCAGCCGGTTACTGTTTAGGACAGATCGAACGGGCTACACCTTC.

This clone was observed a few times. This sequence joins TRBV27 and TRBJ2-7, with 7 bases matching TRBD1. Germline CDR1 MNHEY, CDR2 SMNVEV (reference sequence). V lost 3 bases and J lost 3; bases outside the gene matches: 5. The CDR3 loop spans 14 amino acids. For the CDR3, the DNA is TGTGCCAGCAGTTTTAAGGGGGCCTACTACGAGCAGTACTTC. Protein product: CASSFKGAYYEQYF.

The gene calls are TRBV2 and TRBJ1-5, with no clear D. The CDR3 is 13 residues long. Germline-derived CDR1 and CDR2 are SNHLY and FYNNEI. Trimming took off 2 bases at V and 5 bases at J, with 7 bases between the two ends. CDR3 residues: CASSESGHQPQHF. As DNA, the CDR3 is TGTGCCAGCAGTGAAAGCGGACATCAGCCCCAGCATTTT.

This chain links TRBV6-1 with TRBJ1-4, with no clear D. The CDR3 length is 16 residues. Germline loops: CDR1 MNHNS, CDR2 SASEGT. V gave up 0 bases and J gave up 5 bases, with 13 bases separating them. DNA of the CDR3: TGTGCCAGCAGTGAAGCTCAGCGGTTACCGAATGAAAAACTGTTTTTT. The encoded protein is CASSEAQRLPNEKLFF.

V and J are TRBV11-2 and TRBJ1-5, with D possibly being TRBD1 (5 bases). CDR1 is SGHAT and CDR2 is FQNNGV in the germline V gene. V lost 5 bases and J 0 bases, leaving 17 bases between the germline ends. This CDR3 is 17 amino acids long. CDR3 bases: TGTGCCAGCAGCCTCTACGGGGGGTTTGGTAGCAATCAGCCCCAGCATTTT. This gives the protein CASSLYGGFGSNQPQHF.

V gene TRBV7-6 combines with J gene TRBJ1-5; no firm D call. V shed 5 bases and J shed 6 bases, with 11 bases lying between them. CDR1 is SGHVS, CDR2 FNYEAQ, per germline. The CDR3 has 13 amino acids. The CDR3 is CASSPNAGQPQHF. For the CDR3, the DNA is TGTGCCAGCAGCCCTAACGCTGGTCAGCCCCAGCATTTT.

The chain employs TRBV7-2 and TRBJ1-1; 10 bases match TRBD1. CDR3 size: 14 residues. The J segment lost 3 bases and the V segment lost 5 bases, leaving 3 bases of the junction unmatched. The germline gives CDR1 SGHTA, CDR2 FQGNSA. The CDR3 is CASSVDRGDTEAFF. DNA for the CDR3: TGTGCCAGCAGCGTGGACAGGGGGGACACTGAAGCTTTCTTT.

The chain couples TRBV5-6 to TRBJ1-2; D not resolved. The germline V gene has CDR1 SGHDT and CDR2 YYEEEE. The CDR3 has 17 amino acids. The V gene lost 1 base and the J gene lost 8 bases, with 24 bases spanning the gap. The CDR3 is CASSLYWRVSFSGGYTF. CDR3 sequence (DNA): TGTGCCAGCAGCTTGTACTGGCGAGTCTCCTTTAGCGGAGGCTACACCTTC.